This TCR beta chain is from a study of OX40 agonist ivuxolimab in advanced cancers. Background on the study: Those treated in dose escalation had hepatocellular carcinoma, melanoma, renal cell cancer or head and neck cancer.

Study observations and caveats: The specificity for antigen of the expanded peripheral T cells was not determined. More expanded clones were seen, on average, in CD8+ T cells than in CD4+.

This clone was counted once. The antigen remains unidentified. Trimming removed 1 base at V and 5 bases at J, with 15 bases between. Per germline, CDR1 SGHVS and CDR2 FQNEAQ. There are 16 residues in the CDR3. TCRdb's table, derived via immunoSEQ multiplex PCR, lists solely in-frame clones and lacks some. This table has more than 40,000 clones, 88% appearing once. The chain couples TRBV7-8 to TRBJ2-1; D possibly corresponds to TRBD2 (6 bases). The sequence was obtained from an adult with an advanced solid tumor such as melanoma, head and neck, liver or kidney cancer. Sequenced here: CD4+ or CD8+ T cells sorted from blood, sampled in a trial of the OX40 agonist ivuxolimab. The CDR3 sequence: CASSLGGGTGDNEQFF. The CDR3 DNA sequence: TGTGCCAGCAGCTTAGGAGGCGGGACGGGGGACAATGAGCAGTTCTTC.